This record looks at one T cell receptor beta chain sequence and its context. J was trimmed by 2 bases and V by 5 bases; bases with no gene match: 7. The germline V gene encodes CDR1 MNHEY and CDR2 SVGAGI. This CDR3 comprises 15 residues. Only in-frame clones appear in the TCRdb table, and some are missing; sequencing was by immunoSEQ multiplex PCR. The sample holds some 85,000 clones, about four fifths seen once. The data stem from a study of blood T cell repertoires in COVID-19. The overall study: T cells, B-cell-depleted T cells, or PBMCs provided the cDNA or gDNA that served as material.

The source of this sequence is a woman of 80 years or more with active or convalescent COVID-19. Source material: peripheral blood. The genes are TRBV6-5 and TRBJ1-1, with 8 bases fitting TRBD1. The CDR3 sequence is CASSPRTGINTEAFF. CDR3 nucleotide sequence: TGTGCCAGCAGTCCGCGGACAGGGATAAACACTGAAGCTTTCTTT.